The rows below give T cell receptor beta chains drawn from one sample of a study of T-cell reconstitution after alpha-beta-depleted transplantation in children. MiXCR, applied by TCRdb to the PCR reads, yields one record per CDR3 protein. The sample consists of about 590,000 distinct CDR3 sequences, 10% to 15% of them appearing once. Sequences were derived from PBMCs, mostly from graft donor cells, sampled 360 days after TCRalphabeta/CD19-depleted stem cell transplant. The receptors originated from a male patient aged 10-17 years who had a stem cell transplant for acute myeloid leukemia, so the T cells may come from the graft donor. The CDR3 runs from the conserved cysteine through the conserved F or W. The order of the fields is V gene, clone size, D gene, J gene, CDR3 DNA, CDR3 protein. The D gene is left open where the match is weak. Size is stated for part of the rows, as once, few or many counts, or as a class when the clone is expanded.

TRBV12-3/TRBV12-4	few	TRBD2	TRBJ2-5	TGTGCCAGCAGTTTACCTAGGGCTAGCGGCCAAGAGACCCAGTACTTC	CASSLPRASGQETQYF
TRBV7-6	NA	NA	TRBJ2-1	TGTGCCTGCGGGGAGTCGGCCAATGAGCAGTTCTTC	CACGESANEQFF
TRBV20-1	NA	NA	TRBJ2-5	TGCAGTGCTAGGGCCGGGACGGAGACCCAGTACTTC	CSARAGTETQYF
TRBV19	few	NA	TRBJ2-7	TGTGCCAGTAGTATAAGAGGGCGTTACGAGCAGTACTTC	CASSIRGRYEQYF
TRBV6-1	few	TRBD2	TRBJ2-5	TGTGCCAGCAGGTCGACTAGCGGGAGGGGTGAGACCCAGTACTTC	CASRSTSGRGETQYF
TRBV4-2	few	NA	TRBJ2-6	TGTGCCAGCAGCCAAGATCGTTTTGCTCCAGGTATTGGTGGGGCCAACGTCCTGACTTTC	CASSQDRFAPGIGGANVLTF
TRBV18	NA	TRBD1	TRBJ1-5	TGTGCCAGCTCACCCGCAGGACAGGGGTACAATCAGCCCCAGCATTTT	CASSPAGQGYNQPQHF
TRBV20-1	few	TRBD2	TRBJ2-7	TGCAGTGCTACTAGCGGTATTACCTACGAGCAGTACTTC	CSATSGITYEQYF
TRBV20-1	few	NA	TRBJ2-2	TGCAGTGCTAGAGATTTTCCCGGGAGAGGCGGCACCGGGGAGCTGTTTTTT	CSARDFPGRGGTGELFF
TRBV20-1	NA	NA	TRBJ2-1	TGCAGTGCCTATTTATCCTACAATGAGCAGTTCTTC	CSAYLSYNEQFF
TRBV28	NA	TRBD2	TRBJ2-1	TGTGCCAGCAGTTCTGCGGGGGGGCGGCGCAATGAGCAGTTCTTC	CASSSAGGRRNEQFF
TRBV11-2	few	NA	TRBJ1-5	TGTGCCAGCAGCTTCGGTTGGACAGAGCCGTATAGCAATCAGCCCCAGCATTTT	CASSFGWTEPYSNQPQHF
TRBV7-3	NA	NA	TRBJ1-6	TGTGCCAGCACCGAGGGGGGGGAATCACCCCTCCACTTT	CASTEGGESPLHF
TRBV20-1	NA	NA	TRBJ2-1	TGCAGTGCTAGGGGCATCGGTGAGCAGTTCTTC	CSARGIGEQFF
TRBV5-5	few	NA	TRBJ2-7	TGTGCCAGCATCCCGTCGACGGCGGGGTACGAGCAGTACTTC	CASIPSTAGYEQYF
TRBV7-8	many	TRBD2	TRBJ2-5	TGTGCCAGCAGCCCCAGACGACTAGCGGGAGGGAGAGAGACCCAGTACTTC	CASSPRRLAGGRETQYF
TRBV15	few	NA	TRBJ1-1	TGTGCCACCAGCAGAGAGTCGGGCATGGTTAGGGACACTGAAGCTTTCTTT	CATSRESGMVRDTEAFF
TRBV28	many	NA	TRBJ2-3	TGTGCCAGCAGCAGGGACTTTTCCACAGATACGCAGTATTTT	CASSRDFSTDTQYF
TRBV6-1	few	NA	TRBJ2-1	TGTGCCAGCAGTGTATGGGGGGTCTCCTACAATGAGCAGTTCTTC	CASSVWGVSYNEQFF
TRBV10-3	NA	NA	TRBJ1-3	TGTGCCATCGGATTCGCTAACTCTGGAAACACCATATATTTT	CAIGFANSGNTIYF
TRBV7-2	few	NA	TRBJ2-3	TGTGCCAGCAGCGGGTATACGGGCACAGATACGCAGTATTTT	CASSGYTGTDTQYF
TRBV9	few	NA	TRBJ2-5	TGTGCCAGCAGCCAAGGTGGCAGGCCTGAAGAGACCCAGTACTTC	CASSQGGRPEETQYF
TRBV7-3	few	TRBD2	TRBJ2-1	TGTGCCAGCAGCCCTCGGACTAGCGGGGACTACAATGAGCAGTTCTTC	CASSPRTSGDYNEQFF
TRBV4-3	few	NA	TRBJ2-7	TGCGCCAGCAGCCAAGATCACGGGACCGAGCAGTACTTC	CASSQDHGTEQYF
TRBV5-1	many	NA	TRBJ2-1	TGCGCCAGAACAGGCGGGACAGAGACTTACAATGAGCAGTTCTTC	CARTGGTETYNEQFF
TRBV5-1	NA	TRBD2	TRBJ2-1	TGCGCCAGCAGCTGGGGGACTACCTACAATGAGCAGTTCTTC	CASSWGTTYNEQFF
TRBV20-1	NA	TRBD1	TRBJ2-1	TGCAGTGCTACAAAGACAGGGTGGAGTGAGCAGTTCTTC	CSATKTGWSEQFF
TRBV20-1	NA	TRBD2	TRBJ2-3	TGCAGTGCTCTAGGGGTTCCGTTAAGAGCGGGAGGCGCCTTTAGCACAGATACGCAGTATTTT	CSALGVPLRAGGAFSTDTQYF
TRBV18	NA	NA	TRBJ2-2	TGTGCCAGCTCACCACCGAGGCAGGAAATTAACACCGGGGAGCTGTTTTTT	CASSPPRQEINTGELFF
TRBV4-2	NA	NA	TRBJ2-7	TGTGCCAGCAAGGACAGCGGCGCCTACGAGCAGTACTTC	CASKDSGAYEQYF
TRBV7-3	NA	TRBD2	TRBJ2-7	TGTGCCAGCAGCGGCCAGTTACTAGCGGGGAAACAGTTCCTTCATTACGAGCAGTACTTC	CASSGQLLAGKQFLHYEQYF
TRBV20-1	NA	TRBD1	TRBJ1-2	TGCAGTGCTTGGGGGACAGGGGTCAATAACTATGGCTACACCTTC	CSAWGTGVNNYGYTF
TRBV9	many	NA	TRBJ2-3	TGTGCCAGCAGGGGGTCTTCGGATACGCAGTATTTT	CASRGSSDTQYF
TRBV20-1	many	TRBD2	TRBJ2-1	TGCAGTGCCCCGCCTCGACTAGCGGGAAATATAGATGAGCAGTTCTTC	CSAPPRLAGNIDEQFF
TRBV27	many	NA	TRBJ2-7	TGTGCCAGCAGTTTAAAACTAGCCCACTACGAGCAGTACTTC	CASSLKLAHYEQYF
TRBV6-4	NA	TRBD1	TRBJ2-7	TGTGCCAGCAGATCCAGGGACAGTGGACCCTACGAGCAGTACTTC	CASRSRDSGPYEQYF
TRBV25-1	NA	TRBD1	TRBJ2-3	TGTGCCAGCAGTGTGAGACAGGGGGTCCTTTTGAGCACAGATACGCAGTATTTT	CASSVRQGVLLSTDTQYF
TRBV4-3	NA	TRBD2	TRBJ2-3	TGCGCCAGCAGCCAAGATGGAGGGAGGGCGCGAACGCAGTATTTT	CASSQDGGRARTQYF
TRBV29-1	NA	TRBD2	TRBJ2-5	TGCAGCGCCCGGCGCTGGCTAGCGGCCCAAGAGACCCAGTACTTC	CSARRWLAAQETQYF
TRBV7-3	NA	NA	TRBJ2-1	TGTGCCAGCAGCTTACAGTCGGTGCACGGCTTATTCTTC	CASSLQSVHGLFF
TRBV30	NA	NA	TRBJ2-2	TGTGCCTGGAGTGTAATATTGACGGGAACCGGGGAGCTGTTTTTT	CAWSVILTGTGELFF
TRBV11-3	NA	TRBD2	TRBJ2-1	TGTGCCAGCAGCTTCTGGGCACTAGCGGGGGAGGGGCGGGTCAATGAGCAGTTCTTC	CASSFWALAGEGRVNEQFF
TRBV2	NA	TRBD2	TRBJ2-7	TGTGCCAGCAGATCTAAGACTAGCGGGGGCAACGAGCAGTACTTC	CASRSKTSGGNEQYF
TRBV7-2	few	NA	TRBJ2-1	TGTGCCAGCAGCTTATCGGTATCTGTGGGGGTGGAGCAGTTCTTC	CASSLSVSVGVEQFF
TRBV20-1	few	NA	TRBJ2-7	TGCAGTGCTAAAGGACTGACAGCCCTAACTCCCTACGAGCAGTACTTC	CSAKGLTALTPYEQYF
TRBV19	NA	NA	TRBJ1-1	TGTGCCAGTAGTGTCCAAGTGGTGAACACTGAAGCTTTCTTT	CASSVQVVNTEAFF
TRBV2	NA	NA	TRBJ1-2	TGTGCCAGCAGTGGGCAGGGTTCCTATGGCTACACCTTC	CASSGQGSYGYTF
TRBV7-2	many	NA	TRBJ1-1	TGTGCCAGCAGCCAGATAGGGATGGTGAACACTGAAGCTTTCTTT	CASSQIGMVNTEAFF
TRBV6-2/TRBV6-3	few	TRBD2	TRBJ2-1	TGTGCCAGCAGGCCCCCGGGACTAGCGTACCACTACAATGAGCAGTTCTTC	CASRPPGLAYHYNEQFF
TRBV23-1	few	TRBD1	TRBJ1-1	TGCGCCAGCCCACGGACAGGTAAAGGGGCTGAAGCTTTCTTT	CASPRTGKGAEAFF
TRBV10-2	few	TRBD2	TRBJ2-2	TGCGCCAGCAAGGGGCTAGCGGGAAACACCGGGGAGCTGTTTTTT	CASKGLAGNTGELFF